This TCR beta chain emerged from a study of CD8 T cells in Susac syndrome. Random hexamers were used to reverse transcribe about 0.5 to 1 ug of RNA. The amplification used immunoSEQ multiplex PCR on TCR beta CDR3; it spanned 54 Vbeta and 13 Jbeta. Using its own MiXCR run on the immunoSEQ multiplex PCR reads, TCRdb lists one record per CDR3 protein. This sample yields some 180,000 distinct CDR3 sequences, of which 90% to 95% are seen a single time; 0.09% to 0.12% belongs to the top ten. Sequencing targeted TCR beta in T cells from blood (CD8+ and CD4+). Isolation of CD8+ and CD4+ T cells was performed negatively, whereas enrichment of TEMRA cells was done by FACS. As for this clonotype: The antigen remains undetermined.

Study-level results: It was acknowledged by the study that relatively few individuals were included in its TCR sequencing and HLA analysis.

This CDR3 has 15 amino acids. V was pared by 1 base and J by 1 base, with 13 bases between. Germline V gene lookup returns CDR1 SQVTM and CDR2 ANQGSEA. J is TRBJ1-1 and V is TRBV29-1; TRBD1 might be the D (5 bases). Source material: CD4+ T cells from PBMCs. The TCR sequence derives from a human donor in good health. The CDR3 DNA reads TGCAGCGTTGAAGCCCCCGGGACGGGGAACACTGAAGCTTTCTTT. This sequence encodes CSVEAPGTGNTEAFF.